A single sample is the source of the 12 T cell receptor beta chains below, sequenced in a study of identical twins. TCRdb recomputed calls from the 5' RACE reads with MiXCR, one row per CDR3 protein. The table has some 1,600,000 distinct CDR3 sequences, less than 35% seen once. The sequencing input was cord blood. These receptors came from a newborn girl in good health.

This clonotype was seen many times. This chain uses TRBV28 with TRBJ2-5, with 8 bases matching TRBD1. This CDR3 spans 13 amino acids. After removal of 7 bases from V and 5 bases from J, the junction contained 6 bases not matched to a gene. CDR1 and CDR2 (germline): MDHEN, SYDVKM. CDR3 sequence (DNA): TGTGCCAGCAAACCAGGGGGCTACGAGACCCAGTACTTC. Residues: CASKPGGYETQYF.

This clonotype was picked up a small number of times. The rearrangement links TRBV30 to TRBJ2-3; possible D gene TRBD1, 6 bases. Looked up from germline, CDR1 is GTSNPN and CDR2 is SVGIG (reference sequence). The CDR3 loop spans 15 amino acids. Trimming stripped 7 bases from V and 0 bases from J, with 17 bases between. CDR3 coding DNA: TGTGCCTCCCGCAACAGGGTCATTAGCACAGATACGCAGTATTTT. It translates to CASRNRVISTDTQYF.

The chain uses TRBV7-2 and TRBJ2-1; 11 bases are a match to TRBD2. J gave up 5 bases and V 6 bases, and 6 bases lay outside the gene matches. The CDR3 length is 15 residues. In germline, CDR1 is SGHTA, CDR2 FQGNSA. The CDR3 protein is CASSLSGRVHNEQFF. In DNA form, the CDR3 reads TGTGCCAGCAGTCTTAGCGGGAGGGTTCACAATGAGCAGTTCTTC.

This clonotype was seen only a few times. The rearrangement links TRBV5-1 to TRBJ2-3, with 11 bases fitting TRBD2. Per germline, CDR1 SGHRS and CDR2 YFSETQ. The CDR3 length is 15 residues. The J segment lost 5 bases and the V segment lost 2 bases, leaving 4 bases of the junction unmatched. The CDR3 coding sequence is TGCGCCAGCAGCTTCCTAGCGGGGGGAGAAGATACGCAGTATTTT. Protein sequence: CASSFLAGGEDTQYF.

The rearrangement uses TRBV9 and TRBJ2-7; 10 nucleotides line up with TRBD2. This CDR3 has 15 amino acids. After removal of 0 bases from V and 7 bases from J, the junction contained 7 bases not matched to a gene. The germline gives CDR1 SGDLS, CDR2 YYNGEE. The CDR3 here is CASSVALAGYNEQYF. The CDR3, as DNA: TGTGCCAGCAGCGTAGCACTAGCGGGATACAATGAGCAGTACTTC. Drawing the rest from reference TRBV9 and TRBJ2-7, the complete variable domain is DSGVTQTPKHLITATGQRVTLRCSPRSGDLSVYWYQQSLDQGLQFLIQYYNGEERAKGNILERFSAQQFPDLHSELNLSSLELGDSALYFCASSVALAGYNEQYFGPGTRLTVT.

Of note for this clonotype: A junction boundary mismatches the germline segment, possibly from a read error. The J gene is TRBJ2-1, the V gene TRBV12-3 or TRBV12-4; TRBD1 matches at 7 bases. This CDR3 comprises 15 residues. This CDR3 reads CASSTGQGVYNDQFF. The CDR3 region has the DNA TGTGCCAGCAGTACTGGGCAGGGGGTATACAATGATCAGTTCTTC.

This clonotype occurred a few times. This chain links TRBV29-1 with TRBJ2-2, with D hard to call. This CDR3 is built from 12 residues. V gave up 5 bases and J gave up 5 bases, with 9 bases separating them. The germline V gene encodes CDR1 SQVTM and CDR2 ANQGSEA. The CDR3, as DNA: TGCAGCGTTAATTCTGGGACCGGGGAGCTGTTTTTT. Its protein product is CSVNSGTGELFF.

This clonotype came up many times. The chain couples TRBV12-3 or TRBV12-4 to TRBJ2-3; tentative D call: TRBD2 (5 bases). V was trimmed by 4 bases and J by 8 bases, leaving 16 bases between them. This CDR3 has 14 amino acids. The chain's CDR3 is CASSSPRSEGTQYF. Written as DNA, the CDR3 is TGTGCCAGCAGTTCCCCCCGCTCCGAGGGTACGCAGTATTTT.

This clonotype was observed at least ten times. The chain links TRBV12-3 or TRBV12-4 to TRBJ2-4; D remains ambiguous. With 8 bases removed from V and 0 bases from J, the gap between germline ends came to 8 bases. CDR3 size: 13 residues. CDR3 DNA sequence: TGTGCCAGCCGAGTGGAAGCCAAAAACATTCAGTACTTC. This translates into CASRVEAKNIQYF.

The V gene is TRBV24-1, the J gene TRBJ2-7; TRBD1 aligns across 9 bases. This CDR3 region has 18 residues. Germline V CDR1 and CDR2: KGHDR, SFDVKD. Trimming cost V 4 bases and J 7 bases; bases outside gene matches: 19. CDR3 loop: CATSERAGQGIFRGEQYF. In nucleotides, the CDR3 is TGTGCCACCAGTGAACGAGCGGGACAGGGTATATTTCGTGGTGAGCAGTACTTC.

J is TRBJ1-4 and V is TRBV6-5; D might be TRBD1 (5 bases). Trimming left V 7 bases short and J 3 bases short, with 9 bases between. The CDR3 has 13 residues. Germline lookup yields CDR1 MNHEY and CDR2 SVGAGI. The CDR3 spells CASKGRANEKLFF. CDR3 bases: TGTGCCAGCAAGGGCAGGGCTAATGAAAAACTGTTTTTT.

As to this clonotype: Its ends do not fully match the called genes, so a read error is possible. This chain connects TRBV13 to TRBJ1-3; the D is unclear. Per the germline V gene, CDR1 is PRHDT and CDR2 is FYEKMQ (reference sequence). The CDR3 runs to 15 residues. This chain's CDR3 is CACSAPRGTGNTIYF. The CDR3 nucleotides read TGTGCCTGCAGCGCCCCCCGGGGTACTGGAAACACCATATATTTT.